What follows describes a single TCR beta chain. Its cognate antigen is unknown. The data were taken from a study of T-cell memory formation after mild COVID-19. Overall study context: TCR clusters mostly belonged to single donors.

There are 11 residues in the CDR3. V gave up 10 bases and J gave up 2 bases; unmatched junction bases: 1. Looked up from germline, CDR1 is SGHTA and CDR2 is FQGNSA. General study results and limits: Contracting clones from day 15 to 85 had balanced CD4/CD8; later expanders favoured CD4+. CD8+ contracting clones occupied EMRA, while CD4+ ones occupied mainly CM and EM.

TCRdb re-called the 5' RACE reads with MiXCR, one entry per CDR3 protein. The sample carries about 340,000 distinct CDR3 sequences, 10% to 15% recorded once. This sequence was found in a man between 18 and 35 years old who had mild COVID-19 (a few samples of this study predate the infection). Cell type and time point are not known. The sequenced sample was PBMCs or a T cell subset sorted from them (not recorded which). The V and J genes are TRBV7-2 and TRBJ1-2; TRBD1 agrees at 7 bases. CDR3 residues: CATGGNYGYTF. As DNA, the CDR3 is TGTGCCACAGGGGGGAACTATGGCTACACCTTC.